These 3 T cell receptor beta chains came from one sample sequenced in a study of blood T cell repertoires in COVID-19. TCRdb's table, derived via immunoSEQ multiplex PCR, lists solely in-frame clones and lacks some. The table lists some 250,000 clones, approximately 80% of them singletons. What was sequenced was peripheral blood. Receptor source: a middle-aged man with acute or convalescent COVID-19.

The chain recombines TRBV27 with TRBJ2-7; D is perhaps TRBD2 (5 bases). CDR1 is MNHEY and CDR2 is SMNVEV in the germline V gene (reference sequence). The CDR3 has 13 amino acids. Trimming removed 5 bases at V and 2 bases at J, with 10 bases between. CDR3 amino acids: CASSPRAAYEQYF. The CDR3 coding sequence is TGTGCCAGCAGTCCCCGAGCGGCCTACGAGCAGTACTTC.

This clone was counted between two and nine times. This chain links TRBV6-5 with TRBJ1-3; the D gene is possibly TRBD1 (5 bases). V was clipped by 6 bases and J by 0 bases, with 12 bases between them. Germline assignment: CDR1 MNHEY and CDR2 SVGAGI. There are 15 residues in the CDR3. CDR3 DNA sequence: TGTGCCAGCAGGGCGACAGTTAACTCTGGAAACACCATATATTTT. Translated, it gives CASRATVNSGNTIYF.

The count of this clone is one. The gene calls are TRBV27 and TRBJ2-5; 8 bases are a match to TRBD1. CDR3 length: 16 residues. From germline, CDR1 is MNHEY and CDR2 SMNVEV (reference sequence). The V segment lost 7 bases and the J segment 5 bases; nucleotides outside the gene matches: 15. Written as DNA, the CDR3 is TGTGCCAGCAAGGGCGGACAGGGCCCCAACGGGGAGACCCAGTACTTC. The encoded protein is CASKGGQGPNGETQYF.